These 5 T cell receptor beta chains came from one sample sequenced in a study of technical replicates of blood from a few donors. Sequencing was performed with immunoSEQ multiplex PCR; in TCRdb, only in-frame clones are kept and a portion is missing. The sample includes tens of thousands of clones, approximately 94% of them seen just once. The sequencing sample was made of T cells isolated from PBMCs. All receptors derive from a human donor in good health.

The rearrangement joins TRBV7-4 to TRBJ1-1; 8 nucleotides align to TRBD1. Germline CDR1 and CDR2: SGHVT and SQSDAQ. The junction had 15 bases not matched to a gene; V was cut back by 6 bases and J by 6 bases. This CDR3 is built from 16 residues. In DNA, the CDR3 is TGTGCCAGCAGTTTAAACCGTACAGGGGGTTCCGCTGAAGCTTTCTTT. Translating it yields CASSLNRTGGSAEAFF.

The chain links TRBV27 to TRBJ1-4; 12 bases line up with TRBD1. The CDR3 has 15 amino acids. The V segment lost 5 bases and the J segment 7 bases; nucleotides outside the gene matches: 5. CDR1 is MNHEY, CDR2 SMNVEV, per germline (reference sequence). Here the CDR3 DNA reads TGTGCCAGCAGTCCAGGGACAGGGGGCGGTGAAAAACTGTTTTTT. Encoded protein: CASSPGTGGGEKLFF.

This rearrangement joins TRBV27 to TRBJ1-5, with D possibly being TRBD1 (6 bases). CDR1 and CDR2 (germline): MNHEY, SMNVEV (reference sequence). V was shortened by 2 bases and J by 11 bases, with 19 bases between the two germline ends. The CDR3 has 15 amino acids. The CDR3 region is CASSLISGASVAQHF. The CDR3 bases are TGTGCCAGCAGTTTAATCTCAGGGGCCTCAGTGGCCCAGCATTTT.

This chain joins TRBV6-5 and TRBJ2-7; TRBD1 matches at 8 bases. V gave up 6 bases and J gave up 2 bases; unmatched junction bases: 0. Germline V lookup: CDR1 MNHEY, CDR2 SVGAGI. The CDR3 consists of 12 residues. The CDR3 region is CASRTGAYEQYF. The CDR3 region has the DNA TGTGCCAGCAGGACAGGGGCCTACGAGCAGTACTTC.

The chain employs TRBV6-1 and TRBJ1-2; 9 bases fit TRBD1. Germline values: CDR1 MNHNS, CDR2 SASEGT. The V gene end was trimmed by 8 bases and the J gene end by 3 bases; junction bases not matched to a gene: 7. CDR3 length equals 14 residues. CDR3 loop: CASGTGRVDYGYTF. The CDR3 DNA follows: TGTGCCAGCGGGACAGGGAGGGTCGACTATGGCTACACCTTC.